Detailed here is one TCR beta chain. Its target is not known. V lost 5 bases and J lost 2; bases outside the gene matches: 2. Germline CDR1 MNHEY, CDR2 SMNVEV (reference sequence). This CDR3 region has 13 residues. The sequencing template was cDNA reverse transcribed from extracted RNA. The data were produced by immunoSEQ multiplex PCR, yet TCRdb's version contains in-frame clones alone and is incomplete. The data contain 150,000 to 200,000 clones, roughly 66% of them seen just once; the ten biggest clones take up approximately 0.93%. The treatment is: oral pan-JAK inhibitor, 5-10 mg twice daily. This sample was included in a study of CD8+ T cells in alopecia areata. Study-wide results and limits: Treatment with tofacitinib significantly lowered scalp clonality and reduced expanded CD8+ clones among the top 100.

This receptor was taken from a human donor with alopecia areata. The input for sequencing was CD4+ T cells sorted from blood, taken at week 24, from a patient treated with tofacitinib. The V and J genes are TRBV27 and TRBJ2-7, with 8 bases fitting TRBD1. The CDR3 bases are TGTGCCAGCAGTCAACAGGGGGCCTACGAGCAGTACTTC. Protein: CASSQQGAYEQYF.